This T cell receptor beta chain derives from a study of T cells in Graves' hyperthyroidism and ophthalmopathy. The TCR beta CDR3 regions underwent amplification using RNA transcripts as the source. The HTBI primer set was used in a first-round RT-PCR of the TCR CDR3. TCRdb re-called the multiplex PCR reads with MiXCR, one entry per CDR3 protein. The table lists fewer than 650,000 distinct CDR3 sequences, 13% to 15% of them singletons. This clonotype has just one count. Patients having uncontrolled infection, another autoimmune disease, pregnancy or lactation were not included. Germline assignment: CDR1 ENHRY and CDR2 SYGVKD. The CDR3 sequence is 12 residues long. Trimming removed 6 bases at V and 3 bases at J, with 9 bases between.

The sequenced sample consisted of blood. The genes are TRBV10-3 and TRBJ2-7; weak D call: TRBD2 (5 bases). The clonotype comes from a young woman with Graves' ophthalmopathy. The CDR3 region has the DNA TGTGCCATCAGGAGGGCAGGCTACGAGCAGTACTTC. This gives the protein CAIRRAGYEQYF.